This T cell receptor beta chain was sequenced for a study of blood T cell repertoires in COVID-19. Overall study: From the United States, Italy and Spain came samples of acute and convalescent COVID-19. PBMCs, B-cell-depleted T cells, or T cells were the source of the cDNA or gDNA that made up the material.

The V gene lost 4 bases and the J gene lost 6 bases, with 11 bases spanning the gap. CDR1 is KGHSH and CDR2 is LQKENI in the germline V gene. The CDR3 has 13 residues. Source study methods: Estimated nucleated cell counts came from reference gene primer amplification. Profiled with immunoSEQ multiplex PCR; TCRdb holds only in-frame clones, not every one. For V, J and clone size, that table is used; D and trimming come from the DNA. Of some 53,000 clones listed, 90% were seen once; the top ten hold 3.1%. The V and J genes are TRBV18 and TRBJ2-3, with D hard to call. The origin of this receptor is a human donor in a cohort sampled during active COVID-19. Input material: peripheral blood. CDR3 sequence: CASSRETGDTQYF. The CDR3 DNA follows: TGTGCCAGCTCACGAGAGACCGGGGATACGCAGTATTTT.